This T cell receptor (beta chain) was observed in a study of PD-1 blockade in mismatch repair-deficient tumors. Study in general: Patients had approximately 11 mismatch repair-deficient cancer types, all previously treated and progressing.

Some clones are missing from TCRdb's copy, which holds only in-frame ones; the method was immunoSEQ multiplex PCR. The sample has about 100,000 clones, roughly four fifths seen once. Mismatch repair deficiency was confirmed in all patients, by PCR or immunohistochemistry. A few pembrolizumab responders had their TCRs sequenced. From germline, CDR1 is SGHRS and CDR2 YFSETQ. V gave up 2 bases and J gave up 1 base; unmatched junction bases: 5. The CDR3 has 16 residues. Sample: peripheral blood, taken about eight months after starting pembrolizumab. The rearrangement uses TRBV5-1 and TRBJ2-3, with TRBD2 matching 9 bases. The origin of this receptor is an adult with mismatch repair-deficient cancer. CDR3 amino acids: CASSFETSGRTDTQYF. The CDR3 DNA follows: TGCGCCAGCAGCTTTGAGACTAGCGGCCGCACAGATACGCAGTATTTT.